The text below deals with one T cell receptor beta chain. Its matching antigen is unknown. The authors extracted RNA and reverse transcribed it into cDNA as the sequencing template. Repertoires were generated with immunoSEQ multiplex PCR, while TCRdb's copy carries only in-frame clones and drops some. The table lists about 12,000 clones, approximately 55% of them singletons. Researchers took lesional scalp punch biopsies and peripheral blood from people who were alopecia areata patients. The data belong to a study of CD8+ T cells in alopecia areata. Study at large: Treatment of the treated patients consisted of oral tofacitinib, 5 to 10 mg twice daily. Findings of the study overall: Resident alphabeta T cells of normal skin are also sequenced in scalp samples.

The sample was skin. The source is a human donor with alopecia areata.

The chain's CDR3 is CASSLRGVDEQFF. CDR3 bases: TGTGCCAGCAGCCTAAGGGGAGTGGATGAGCAGTTCTTC. This chain uses TRBV9 with TRBJ2-1; D may correspond to TRBD1 or TRBD2 (5 bases each). CDR3 length equals 13 residues. Germline CDR1 SGDLS, CDR2 YYNGEE. The V end lost 4 bases, the J end lost 8 bases, and 13 bases lay between the germline ends.